The rows below give T cell receptor beta chains drawn from one sample of a study of blood T cell repertoires in COVID-19. This table comes from immunoSEQ multiplex PCR, and its TCRdb copy is limited to in-frame clones, with some not included. Of roughly 86,000 clones in the sample, approximately 85% were seen once. Sequencing was done on a sample of peripheral blood. The receptor set was obtained from a woman over 75 with COVID-19, enrolled during active disease. Both conserved end residues are part of each CDR3. A D gene is named only where the DNA matches it firmly. The size field is filled for only some rows; it gives once, few, many or a size class.

D	J	size	V	CDR3	DNA
TRBD1	TRBJ1-2	.	TRBV5-5	CASSWDRRIYGYTF	TGTGCCAGCAGCTGGGACAGAAGAATTTATGGCTACACCTTC
TRBD1	TRBJ2-5	.	TRBV6-5	CASSTDRGRIETQYF	TGTGCCAGCAGTACGGACAGGGGGAGAATTGAGACCCAGTACTTC
.	TRBJ2-1	.	TRBV5-4	CASSLGRVSYNEQFF	TGTGCCAGCAGCTTGGGCAGGGTGAGCTACAATGAGCAGTTCTTC
TRBD1	TRBJ2-7	once	TRBV18	CASSIGTGNFEYF	TGTGCCAGCTCGATCGGGACAGGGAATTTCGAGTACTTC
TRBD1	TRBJ2-5	few	TRBV19	CASSLRTRGETQYF	TGTGCCAGTAGTCTCCGGACCAGGGGGGAGACCCAGTACTTC
.	TRBJ2-4	.	TRBV2	CASRDRLIAKNIQYF	TGTGCCAGCAGGGATAGACTTATAGCCAAAAACATTCAGTACTTC
.	TRBJ2-3	.	TRBV19	CASRPVGVTDTQYF	TGTGCCAGTAGACCCGTAGGGGTCACAGATACGCAGTATTTT
TRBD1	TRBJ1-1	.	TRBV10-3	CAIRSDRGRGISEAFF	TGTGCCATCAGGTCGGACAGGGGGCGAGGGATCTCTGAAGCTTTCTTT
TRBD1	TRBJ2-2	.	TRBV25-1	CASSEFSQGAGELFF	TGTGCCAGCAGTGAATTCTCACAGGGGGCCGGGGAGCTGTTTTTT
TRBD2	TRBJ2-1	.	TRBV3-1/TRBV3-2	CASSQLAGEIGQFF	TGTGCCAGCAGCCAGCTAGCGGGAGAGATTGGGCAGTTCTTC
TRBD2	TRBJ2-5	once	TRBV7-2	CASSPGLAGQGQYF	TGTGCCAGCAGTCCGGGACTAGCGGGCCAGGGCCAGTACTTC
.	TRBJ2-7	few	TRBV18	CASSPPTGSYEQYF	TGTGCCAGCTCACCACCGACAGGATCCTACGAGCAGTACTTC
TRBD2	TRBJ2-1	.	TRBV4-2	CASSLSSGGDNEQFF	TGTGCCAGCAGCCTGTCTAGCGGGGGGGACAATGAGCAGTTCTTC
.	TRBJ1-3	.	TRBV28	CASRPRLLSGNTIYF	TGTGCCAGCAGACCTAGACTGCTCTCTGGAAACACCATATATTTT
.	TRBJ2-3	once	TRBV3-1/TRBV3-2	CASSQIMVWGLTDTQYF	TGTGCCAGCAGCCAGATAATGGTGTGGGGGCTCACAGATACGCAGTATTTT
.	TRBJ2-4	.	TRBV7-2	CASSFKVQGSIQYF	TGTGCCAGCAGCTTTAAAGTACAGGGAAGCATTCAGTACTTC
.	TRBJ2-3	.	TRBV4-2	CASSHGRGEKPSTDTQYF	TGTGCCAGCAGCCATGGGAGGGGGGAGAAGCCTAGCACAGATACGCAGTATTTT
.	TRBJ2-1	once	TRBV6-1	CASSERMGRVLYNEQFF	TGTGCCAGCAGTGAACGGATGGGTCGGGTACTTTACAATGAGCAGTTCTTC
.	TRBJ2-5	.	TRBV14	CASSQRQRETQYF	TGTGCCAGCAGCCAAAGACAGCGAGAGACCCAGTACTTC
TRBD1	TRBJ1-1	.	TRBV3-1/TRBV3-2	CASSQMGQGVTEAFF	TGTGCCAGCAGCCAAATGGGACAGGGGGTTACTGAAGCTTTCTTT
TRBD1	TRBJ1-1	.	TRBV5-1	CASSLLTGLGNTEAFF	TGCGCCAGCAGCTTACTGACAGGGTTGGGGAACACTGAAGCTTTCTTT
TRBD1	TRBJ1-1	.	TRBV28	CASNVRNRGRGKGTEAFF	TGTGCCAGCAACGTAAGAAACAGGGGGAGGGGTAAGGGCACTGAAGCTTTCTTT
.	TRBJ2-2	few	TRBV24-1	CATRGQNTGELFF	TGTGCCACCAGAGGACAGAACACCGGGGAGCTGTTTTTT
.	TRBJ2-3	.	TRBV3-1/TRBV3-2	CASSTLSDTQYF	TGTGCCAGCAGCACCCTATCAGATACGCAGTATTTT
.	TRBJ2-1	.	TRBV18	CASSPPTTIEQFF	TGTGCCAGCTCACCACCGACTACCATAGAGCAGTTCTTC
.	TRBJ1-3	.	TRBV11-2	CASSLAGIMNTIYF	TGTGCCAGCAGCTTAGCCGGTATTATGAACACCATATATTTT
.	TRBJ2-5	.	TRBV3-1/TRBV3-2	CASTSQGSFQETQYF	TGTGCCAGCACTTCACAGGGAAGCTTTCAAGAGACCCAGTACTTC
.	TRBJ1-2	.	TRBV7-9	CASSFGDPRDYGYTF	TGTGCCAGCAGCTTTGGTGACCCGAGGGACTATGGCTACACCTTC
TRBD1	TRBJ1-2	.	TRBV14	CASSIRTGSPYGYTF	TGTGCCAGCAGCATACGGACAGGGAGCCCCTATGGCTACACCTTC
TRBD2	TRBJ2-5	.	TRBV6-2/TRBV6-3	CASSYSAGLAQKTQYF	TGTGCCAGCAGTTACTCTGCGGGACTAGCTCAGAAGACCCAGTACTTC
TRBD1	TRBJ1-5	.	TRBV18	CASSPTGGSRSNQPQHF	TGTGCCAGCTCACCCACAGGGGGCTCAAGGAGCAATCAGCCCCAGCATTTT
.	TRBJ2-4	.	TRBV19	CASSIGGVAKNIQYF	TGTGCCAGTAGTATAGGCGGGGTAGCCAAAAACATTCAGTACTTC
TRBD1	TRBJ2-1	.	TRBV7-3	CASSLRQGYNEQFF	TGTGCCAGCAGCTTAAGACAGGGCTACAATGAGCAGTTCTTC
.	TRBJ1-2	.	TRBV18	CASSLGELTMGYTF	TGTGCCAGCTCACTAGGAGAACTAACTATGGGCTACACCTTC
.	TRBJ1-2	.	TRBV5-6	CASTPGGTYGYTF	TGTGCCAGCACCCCGGGAGGTACTTATGGCTACACCTTC
.	TRBJ2-7	once	TRBV12-3/TRBV12-4	CASSLATSYEQYF	TGTGCCAGCAGTTTAGCGACTAGCTACGAGCAGTACTTC
TRBD2	TRBJ2-1	.	TRBV5-3	CARSPGTSGYNEQFF	TGTGCCAGAAGCCCTGGGACTAGCGGTTACAATGAGCAGTTCTTC
.	TRBJ2-7	.	TRBV20-1	CSVTNGYEQYF	TGCAGTGTAACTAACGGGTACGAGCAGTACTTC
TRBD1	TRBJ1-5	.	TRBV12-5	CASGPGTGSYSNQPQHF	TGTGCTAGTGGTCCCGGGACAGGGTCGTATAGCAATCAGCCCCAGCATTTT
TRBD2	TRBJ2-1	.	TRBV24-1	CATSEQERGEQFF	TGTGCCACCAGTGAACAGGAGCGGGGAGAGCAGTTCTTC
TRBD2	TRBJ2-1	.	TRBV28	CASSSSGLGYNEQFF	TGTGCCAGCAGTTCCTCTGGACTAGGGTACAATGAGCAGTTCTTC
.	TRBJ1-5	.	TRBV7-6	CASSLVGDNQPQHF	TGTGCCAGCAGCTTAGTAGGGGATAATCAGCCCCAGCATTTT
.	TRBJ2-3	.	TRBV9	CASSVGGHTDTQYF	TGTGCCAGCAGCGTAGGGGGCCACACAGATACGCAGTATTTT
TRBD1	TRBJ2-5	.	TRBV18	CASSDRGKTETQYF	TGTGCCAGCTCGGACAGGGGGAAGACGGAGACCCAGTACTTC
.	TRBJ2-1	.	TRBV4-3	CASSQDQVADEQFF	TGCGCCAGCAGCCAAGATCAAGTAGCGGATGAGCAGTTCTTC
.	TRBJ1-2	.	TRBV28	CASSPFRTVAGYTF	TGTGCCAGCAGTCCCTTCCGCACCGTAGCGGGCTACACCTTC
TRBD2	TRBJ2-1	.	TRBV18	CASTSVDEQFF	TGTGCCAGTACTAGCGTCGATGAGCAGTTCTTC
.	TRBJ2-3	.	TRBV19	CASSWGPDTQYF	TGTGCCAGTAGTTGGGGGCCAGATACGCAGTATTTT
TRBD1	TRBJ2-7	.	TRBV28	CASHTLGTGYEQYF	TGTGCCAGTCACACTCTGGGGACAGGGTACGAGCAGTACTTC
.	TRBJ1-5	.	TRBV6-2/TRBV6-3	CASSYEARQPQHF	TGTGCCAGCAGTTACGAGGCCCGCCAGCCCCAGCATTTT
TRBD1	TRBJ1-1	.	TRBV28	CASLTGGAKTEAFF	TGTGCCAGCCTTACAGGGGGCGCGAAAACTGAAGCTTTCTTT
.	TRBJ2-3	.	TRBV18	CASSPPQGTSTDTQYF	TGTGCCAGCTCACCACCTCAGGGAACCAGCACAGATACGCAGTATTTT
.	TRBJ1-1	few	TRBV30	CAWTGMNTEAFF	TGTGCCTGGACAGGGATGAACACTGAAGCTTTCTTT
.	TRBJ2-3	.	TRBV7-3	CASSKRSTDTQYF	TGTGCCAGCAGCAAACGGAGCACAGATACGCAGTATTTT